This record looks at one T cell receptor (beta chain) sequence and its context. The record originates from a study of human T cells and chemical hapten exposure. Time point denoted: pre-sensitization, week 0. Stated treatment: therapeutic diphenylcyclopropenone sensitization with weekly scalp DPC. TCRdb re-derived calls from the RACE reads in MiXCR, one entry per CDR3 protein. The profile shows over 300,000 distinct CDR3 sequences, approximately 5.1% of them singletons. The V end lost 2 bases, the J end lost 4 bases, and 18 bases lay between the germline ends. Germline-derived CDR1 and CDR2 are SEHNR and FQNEAQ (reference sequence). The CDR3 is 16 amino acids.

The specimen was whole blood, collected in connection with sensitization to the hapten diphenylcyclopropenone (DPC). This TCR was recovered from a woman aged 50 to 60 with alopecia areata. Some clones in this sample may be carry-over from other donors' samples. The genes are TRBV7-9 and TRBJ2-7; a possible D gene is TRBD2 (7 bases). In DNA form, the CDR3 reads TGTGCCAGCAGCTTAACACGTCGGGGGGCGCAGTACGAGCAGTACTTC. It encodes CASSLTRRGAQYEQYF.